Listed here are 19 T cell receptor beta chains from one sample, sequenced in a study of T cells in localized non-small cell lung cancer. Assay: immunoSEQ multiplex PCR; the TCRdb copy retains only in-frame clones and omits some. The sample comprises roughly 40,000 clones, roughly 84% of which are singletons, and about 8% rests with the top ten. The source was PBMCs, collected before any cancer treatment. The receptors come from a man aged 40 to 70 with stage II lung adenocarcinoma.

The J gene is TRBJ2-1, the V gene TRBV11-3, with TRBD2 as a possible D gene (6 bases). The germline CDR1 and CDR2 sequences are SGHNT and YENEEA. Deletions cut 5 bases from V and 3 bases from J, with 11 bases between. The CDR3 is made up of 14 amino acids. CDR3 DNA sequence: TGTGCCAGCAGCCCCGGGACTGGCTACAATGAGCAGTTCTTC. Its translation: CASSPGTGYNEQFF.

The gene calls are TRBV19 and TRBJ1-6, with D perhaps matching TRBD1 (5 bases). CDR3 length: 14 residues. Germline loops: CDR1 LNHDA, CDR2 SQIVND (reference sequence). Trimming took 3 bases from V and 5 from J, leaving 8 bases between them. The CDR3 region has the DNA TGTGCCAGTAGTATCGGGGGTAATAATTCACCCCTCCACTTT. The encoded protein is CASSIGGNNSPLHF.

Details on this clone: The same CDR3 arises from other DNA sequences in this sample as well. The genes are TRBV2 and TRBJ1-1; possible D gene TRBD1, 5 bases. Germline V gives CDR1 SNHLY, CDR2 FYNNEI. CDR3 length equals 18 residues. The V and J ends lost 6 bases and 1 base respectively, with 24 bases between them. For the CDR3, the DNA is TGTGCCAGCAGCCAAGGGGACGGGGACTTCTTTCAGAACACTGAAGCTTTCTTT. It is translated as CASSQGDGDFFQNTEAFF.

The V gene is TRBV2, the J gene TRBJ2-3; D uncertain. CDR3 length: 12 residues. V was clipped by 11 bases and J by 1 base, with 10 bases between them. Germline CDR1 SNHLY, CDR2 FYNNEI. This CDR3 reads CASSWGTDTQYF. The CDR3 nucleotides are TGTGCCTCCTCATGGGGCACAGATACGCAGTATTTT.

The chain combines TRBV6-5 with TRBJ1-3; 10 bases line up with TRBD1. The CDR3 is made up of 15 amino acids. The V gene's germline CDR1 is MNHEY and CDR2 SVGAGI. V shed 4 bases, J shed 6 bases, and the junction held 6 bases outside the gene matches. This CDR3 is CASSSPGTGENTIYF. DNA for the CDR3: TGTGCCAGCAGTTCCCCCGGGACAGGGGAAAACACCATATATTTT.

This clone showed up just once. CDR3 sequence (DNA): TGTGCCAGCAGATATAGCGTTGACTCCTACAATGAGCAGTTCTTC. Translation gives CASRYSVDSYNEQFF. The chain uses TRBV7-2 and TRBJ2-1; D is possibly TRBD2 (5 bases). The CDR3 sequence is 15 residues long. Germline lookup yields CDR1 SGHTA and CDR2 FQGNSA. V was pared by 6 bases and J by 0 bases, with 12 bases between.

Turning to this clone: This same CDR3 is encoded by further DNA sequences in the sample. The chain employs TRBV5-6 and TRBJ1-2; D is undetermined. V lost 4 bases to trimming and J lost 2 bases, with 24 bases between them. From germline, CDR1 is SGHDT and CDR2 YYEEEE. There are 18 residues in the CDR3. The CDR3 reads CASSLDGGTGRSNYGYTF. The CDR3 DNA reads TGTGCCAGCAGCCTCGATGGAGGCACGGGAAGGTCAAACTATGGCTACACCTTC.

The rearrangement joins TRBV5-4 to TRBJ1-2; D unclear. Between the trimmed V and J ends, which lost 0 bases and 10 bases, there was a span of 7 bases. The CDR3 spans 11 residues. Germline V gene sequence: CDR1 SGHNT, CDR2 YYREEE (reference sequence). The CDR3 protein is CASSLEVDYTF. The CDR3 nucleotides are TGTGCCAGCAGCTTGGAGGTCGACTACACCTTC.

This chain joins TRBV6-1 and TRBJ2-2; D ambiguous. The CDR3 has 12 amino acids. Trimming shortened V by 10 bases and J by 4 bases, and 10 bases separated the two germline ends. Germline loops: CDR1 MNHNS, CDR2 SASEGT. The CDR3 here is CATSLGTGELFF. The CDR3 DNA reads TGTGCCACCTCTCTAGGCACCGGGGAGCTGTTTTTT.

V gene TRBV4-1 combines with J gene TRBJ2-1; a possible D gene is TRBD2 (6 bases). The CDR3 is made up of 14 amino acids. Germline V gives CDR1 MGHRA, CDR2 YSYEKL. V was clipped by 3 bases and J by 11 bases, with 17 bases between them. CDR3 sequence reads: CASSQRRDAIQQFF. In DNA, the CDR3 is TGCGCCAGCAGCCAGCGGAGGGACGCCATCCAGCAGTTCTTC.

This clone was counted between two and nine times. The chain is built from TRBV14 and TRBJ1-1; no reliable D call. V was cut by 4 bases and J by 0 bases, with 6 bases left in between. This CDR3 is 13 amino acids long. Germline CDR1 reads SGHDN; CDR2 reads FVKESK. The CDR3 here is CASSPQLNTEAFF. In DNA form, the CDR3 reads TGTGCCAGCAGCCCGCAGCTGAACACTGAAGCTTTCTTT.

The rearrangement links TRBV4-1 to TRBJ2-7; 8 bases map to TRBD2. V gave up 0 bases and J gave up 1 base; unmatched junction bases: 2. The CDR3 spans 15 residues. Germline V lookup: CDR1 MGHRA, CDR2 YSYEKL. CDR3 sequence reads: CASSQEIAGSYEQYF. The DNA for the CDR3 is TGCGCCAGCAGCCAAGAGATAGCGGGGTCCTACGAGCAGTACTTC.

This chain connects TRBV5-5 to TRBJ2-7; TRBD1 agrees at 8 bases. The trim removed 3 bases at V and 6 bases at J, leaving 14 bases unmatched. The CDR3 runs 16 residues. Germline assignment: CDR1 SGHKS and CDR2 YYEKEE (reference sequence). CDR3 DNA: TGTGCCAGCAGCTCCTACTCTACAGGGGGAACGGGCGAGCAGTACTTC. Translation: CASSSYSTGGTGEQYF. The full variable domain, rest sourced from reference TRBV5-5 and TRBJ2-7, is DAGVTQSPTHLIKTRGQQVTLRCSPISGHKSVSWYQQVLGQGPQFIFQYYEKEERGRGNFPDRFSARQFPNYSSELNVNALLLGDSALYLCASSSYSTGGTGEQYFGPGTRLTVT.

The V call is TRBV7-9, the J call TRBJ2-1; D unclear. Germline CDR1 and CDR2: SEHNR and FQNEAQ (reference sequence). The CDR3 covers 10 residues. The V and J ends lost 8 bases and 9 bases respectively, with 8 bases between them. The CDR3 is CASASVEQFF. In DNA form, the CDR3 reads TGTGCCAGCGCAAGCGTTGAGCAGTTCTTC.

The chain employs TRBV5-4 and TRBJ1-3; D might be TRBD1 (5 bases). CDR3 length: 16 amino acids. The germline V and J ends were trimmed by 1 base and 0 bases, with 11 bases remaining between them. Germline V CDR1 and CDR2: SGHNT, YYREEE (reference sequence). The CDR3: CASSLYGAPSGNTIYF. DNA of the CDR3: TGTGCCAGCAGCTTGTACGGGGCCCCCTCTGGAAACACCATATATTTT.

In its sample, this clone was seen a few times. The chain uses TRBV9 and TRBJ2-7; possible D gene TRBD2, 5 bases. The V end lost 2 bases, the J end lost 5 bases, and 11 bases lay between the germline ends. Per germline, CDR1 SGDLS and CDR2 YYNGEE. The CDR3 runs to 13 residues. The CDR3 sequence is CASSVRGRDEQYF. In DNA form, the CDR3 reads TGTGCCAGCAGCGTCCGGGGTCGGGACGAGCAGTACTTC.

This chain connects TRBV28 to TRBJ1-1; possibly TRBD1 for D (6 bases). Deletions cut 8 bases from V and 5 bases from J, with 15 bases between. Germline V gives CDR1 MDHEN, CDR2 SYDVKM. The CDR3 has 13 amino acids. The CDR3 loop is CASLRGGETEAFF. The CDR3, as DNA: TGTGCCAGCCTTCGAGGGGGGGAAACTGAAGCTTTCTTT.

The rearrangement joins TRBV5-1 to TRBJ2-7; D is possibly TRBD2 (5 bases). Trimming took 2 bases from V and 0 from J, leaving 9 bases between them. Germline loops: CDR1 SGHRS, CDR2 YFSETQ. The CDR3 runs 14 residues. CDR3 DNA: TGCGCCAGCAGCTTACCGGGGAACTCCTACGAGCAGTACTTC. It translates to CASSLPGNSYEQYF. Full variable domain (outside the CDR3, taken from reference TRBV5-1 and TRBJ2-7): KAGVTQTPRYLIKTRGQQVTLSCSPISGHRSVSWYQQTPGQGLQFLFEYFSETQRNKGNFPGRFSGRQFSNSRSEMNVSTLELGDSALYLCASSLPGNSYEQYFGPGTRLTVT.

This sequence joins TRBV5-1 and TRBJ1-3, with D unclear. Germline-derived CDR1 and CDR2 are SGHRS and YFSETQ. Between the trimmed V and J ends, which lost 6 bases and 0 bases, there was a span of 22 bases. CDR3 size: 18 residues. CDR3 sequence reads: CASTPSRRSVHSGNTIYF. The CDR3, as DNA: TGCGCCAGCACCCCTTCTCGGAGGTCAGTGCACTCTGGAAACACCATATATTTT.